This paragraph covers one TCR beta chain sequence. This record belongs to a study of blood T cell repertoires in COVID-19. Assay used: immunoSEQ multiplex PCR; TCRdb lists only in-frame clones, some missing. The table has fewer than 200,000 clones, more than 70% seen once. Sequences were obtained from peripheral blood. The clonotype was recovered from a middle-aged man with active or convalescent COVID-19.

The CDR3 region is CASSEVAGNQPQHF. The DNA for the CDR3 is TGTGCCAGCAGTGAAGTGGCAGGGAATCAGCCCCAGCATTTT. The J gene is TRBJ1-5, the V gene TRBV2, with TRBD1 as a possible D gene (5 bases). The germline CDR1 and CDR2 sequences are SNHLY and FYNNEI. The CDR3 spans 14 residues. Trimming took 1 base from V and 4 from J, leaving 8 bases between them.